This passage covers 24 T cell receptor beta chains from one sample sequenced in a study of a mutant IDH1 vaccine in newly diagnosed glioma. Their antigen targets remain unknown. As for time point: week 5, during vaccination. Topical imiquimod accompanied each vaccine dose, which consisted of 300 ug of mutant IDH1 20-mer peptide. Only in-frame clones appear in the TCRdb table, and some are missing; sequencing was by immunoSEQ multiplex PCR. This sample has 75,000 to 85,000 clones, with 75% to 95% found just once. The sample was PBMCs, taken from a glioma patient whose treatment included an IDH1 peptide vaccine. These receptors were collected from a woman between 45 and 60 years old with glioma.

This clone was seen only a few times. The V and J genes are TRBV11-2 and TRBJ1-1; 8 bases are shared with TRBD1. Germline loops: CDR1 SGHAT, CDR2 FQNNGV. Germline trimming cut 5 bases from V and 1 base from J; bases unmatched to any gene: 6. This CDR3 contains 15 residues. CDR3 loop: CASSTYRGENTEAFF. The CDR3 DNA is TGTGCCAGCAGCACCTACAGGGGGGAGAACACTGAAGCTTTCTTT.

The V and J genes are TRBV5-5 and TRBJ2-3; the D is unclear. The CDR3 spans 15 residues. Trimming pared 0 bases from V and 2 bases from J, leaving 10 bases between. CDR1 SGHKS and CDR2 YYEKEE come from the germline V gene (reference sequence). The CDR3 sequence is CASSLGGRLTDTQYF. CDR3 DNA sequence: TGTGCCAGCAGCTTGGGAGGCAGGCTCACAGATACGCAGTATTTT. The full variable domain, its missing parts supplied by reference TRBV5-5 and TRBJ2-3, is DAGVTQSPTHLIKTRGQQVTLRCSPISGHKSVSWYQQVLGQGPQFIFQYYEKEERGRGNFPDRFSARQFPNYSSELNVNALLLGDSALYLCASSLGGRLTDTQYFGPGTRLTVL.

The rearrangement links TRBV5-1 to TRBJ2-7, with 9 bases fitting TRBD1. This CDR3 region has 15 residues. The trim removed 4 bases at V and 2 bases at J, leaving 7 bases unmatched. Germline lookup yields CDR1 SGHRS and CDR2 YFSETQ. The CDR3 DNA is TGCGCCAGCAGCGCGGGACAGGGTGGCCCCTACGAGCAGTACTTC. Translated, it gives CASSAGQGGPYEQYF.

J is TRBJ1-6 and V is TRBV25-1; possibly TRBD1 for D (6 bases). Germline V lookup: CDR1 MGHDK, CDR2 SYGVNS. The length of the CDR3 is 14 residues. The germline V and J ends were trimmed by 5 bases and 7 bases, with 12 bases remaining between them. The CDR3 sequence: CASSPQGRNSPLHF. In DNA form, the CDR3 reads TGTGCCAGCAGTCCACAGGGTCGGAATTCACCCCTCCACTTT.

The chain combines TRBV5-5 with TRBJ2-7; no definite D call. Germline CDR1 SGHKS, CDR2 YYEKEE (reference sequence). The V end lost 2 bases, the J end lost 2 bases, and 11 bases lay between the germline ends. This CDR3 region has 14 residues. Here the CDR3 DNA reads TGTGCCAGCAGCTTTGGATTCGACCCCTACGAGCAGTACTTC. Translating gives CASSFGFDPYEQYF.

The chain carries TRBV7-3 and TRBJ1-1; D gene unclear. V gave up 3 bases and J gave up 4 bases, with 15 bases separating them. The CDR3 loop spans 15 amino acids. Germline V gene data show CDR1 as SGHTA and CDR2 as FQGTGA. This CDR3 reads CASSFEPAGATEAFF. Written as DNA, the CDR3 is TGTGCCAGCAGCTTTGAGCCAGCCGGAGCCACTGAAGCTTTCTTT.

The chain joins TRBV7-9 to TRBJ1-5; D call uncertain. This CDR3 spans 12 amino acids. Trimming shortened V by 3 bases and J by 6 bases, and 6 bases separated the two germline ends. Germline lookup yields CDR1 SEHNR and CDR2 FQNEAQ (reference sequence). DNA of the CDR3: TGTGCCAGCAGCTTTCAAGCTCAGCCCCAGCATTTT. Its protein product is CASSFQAQPQHF. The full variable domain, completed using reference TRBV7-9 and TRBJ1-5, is DTGVSQNPRHKITKRGQNVTFRCDPISEHNRLYWYRQTLGQGPEFLTYFQNEAQLEKSRLLSDRFSAERPKGSFSTLEIQRTEQGDSAMYLCASSFQAQPQHFGDGTRLSIL.

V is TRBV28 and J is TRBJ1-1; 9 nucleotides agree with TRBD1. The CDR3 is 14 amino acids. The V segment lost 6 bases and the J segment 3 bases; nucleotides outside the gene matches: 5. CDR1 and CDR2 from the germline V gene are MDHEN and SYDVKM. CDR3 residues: CASRPDRGYTEAFF. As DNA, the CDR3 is TGTGCCAGCAGACCGGACAGGGGATACACTGAAGCTTTCTTT.

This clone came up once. The CDR3 sequence: CAWGRGNQPQHF. In nucleotides, the CDR3 is TGTGCCTGGGGCAGGGGGAATCAGCCCCAGCATTTT. The chain uses TRBV30 and TRBJ1-5, with TRBD1 identical over 7 bases. This CDR3 comprises 12 residues. Per germline, CDR1 GTSNPN and CDR2 SVGIG (reference sequence). The J segment lost 4 bases and the V segment lost 5 bases, leaving 2 bases of the junction unmatched.

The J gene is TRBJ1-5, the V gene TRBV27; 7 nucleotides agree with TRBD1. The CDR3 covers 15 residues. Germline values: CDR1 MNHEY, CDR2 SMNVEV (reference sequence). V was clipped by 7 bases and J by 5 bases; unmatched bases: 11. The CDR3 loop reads CASIRDRSIHQPQHF. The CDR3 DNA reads TGTGCCAGCATCCGGGACAGATCGATCCATCAGCCCCAGCATTTT.

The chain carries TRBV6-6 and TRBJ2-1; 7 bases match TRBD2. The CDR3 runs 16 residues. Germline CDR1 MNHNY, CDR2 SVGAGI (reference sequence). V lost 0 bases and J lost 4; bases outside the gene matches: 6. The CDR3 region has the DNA TGTGCCAGCAGTTACTCGACGGGGGAGGGTTACAATGAGCAGTTCTTC. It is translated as CASSYSTGEGYNEQFF.

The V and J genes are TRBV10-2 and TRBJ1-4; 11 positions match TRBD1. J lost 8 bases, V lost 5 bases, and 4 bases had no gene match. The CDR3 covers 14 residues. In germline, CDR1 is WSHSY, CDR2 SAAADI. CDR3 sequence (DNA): TGCGCCAGCAGTAAAGGACAGGGGGCCGAAAAACTGTTTTTT. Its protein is CASSKGQGAEKLFF.

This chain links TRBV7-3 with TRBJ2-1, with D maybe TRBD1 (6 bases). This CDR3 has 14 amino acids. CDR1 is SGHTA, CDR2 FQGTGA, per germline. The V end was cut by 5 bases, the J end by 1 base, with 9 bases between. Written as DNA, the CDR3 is TGTGCCAGCAGCCCCGGACAGTCCTACAATGAGCAGTTCTTC. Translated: CASSPGQSYNEQFF. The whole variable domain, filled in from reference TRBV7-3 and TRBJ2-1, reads GAGVSQTPSNKVTEKGKYVELRCDPISGHTALYWYRQSLGQGPEFLIYFQGTGAADDSGLPNDRFFAVRPEGSVSTLKIQRTERGDSAVYLCASSPGQSYNEQFFGPGTRLTVL.

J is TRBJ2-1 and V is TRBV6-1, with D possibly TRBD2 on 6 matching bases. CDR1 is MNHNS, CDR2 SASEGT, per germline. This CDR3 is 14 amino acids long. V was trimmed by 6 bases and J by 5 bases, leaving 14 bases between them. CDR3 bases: TGTGCCAGCAGACCCGGGACTGTAGACAATGAGCAGTTCTTC. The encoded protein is CASRPGTVDNEQFF.

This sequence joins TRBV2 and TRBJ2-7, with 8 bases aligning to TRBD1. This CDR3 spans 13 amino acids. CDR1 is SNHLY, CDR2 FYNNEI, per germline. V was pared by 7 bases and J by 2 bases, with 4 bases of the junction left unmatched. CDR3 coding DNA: TGTGCCAGCACAGGGACAGGAACCTACGAGCAGTACTTC. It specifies CASTGTGTYEQYF.

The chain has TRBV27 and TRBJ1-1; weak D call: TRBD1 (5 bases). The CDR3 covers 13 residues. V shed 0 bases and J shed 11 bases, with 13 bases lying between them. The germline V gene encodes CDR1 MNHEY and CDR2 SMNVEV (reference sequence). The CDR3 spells CASSLSGNRGAFF. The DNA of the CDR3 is TGTGCCAGCAGTTTATCTGGTAACCGGGGGGCTTTCTTT.

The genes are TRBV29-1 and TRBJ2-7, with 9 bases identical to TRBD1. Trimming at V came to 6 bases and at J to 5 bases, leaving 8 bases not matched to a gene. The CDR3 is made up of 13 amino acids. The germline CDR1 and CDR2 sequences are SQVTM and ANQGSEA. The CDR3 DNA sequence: TGCAGCGTGGGACAGGGCATAAAGGACGAGCAGTACTTC. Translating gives CSVGQGIKDEQYF.

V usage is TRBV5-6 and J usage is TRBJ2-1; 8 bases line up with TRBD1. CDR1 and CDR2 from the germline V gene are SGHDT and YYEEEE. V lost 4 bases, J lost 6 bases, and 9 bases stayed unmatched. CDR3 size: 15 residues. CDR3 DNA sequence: TGTGCCAGCAGCCCCCTCGGAACAGGGGGCAATGAGCAGTTCTTC. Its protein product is CASSPLGTGGNEQFF.

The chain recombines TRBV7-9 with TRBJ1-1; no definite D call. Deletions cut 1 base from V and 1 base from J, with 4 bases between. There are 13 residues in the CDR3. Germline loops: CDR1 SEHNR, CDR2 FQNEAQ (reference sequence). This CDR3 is CASSLGTNTEAFF. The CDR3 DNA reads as TGTGCCAGCAGCTTAGGAACGAACACTGAAGCTTTCTTT.

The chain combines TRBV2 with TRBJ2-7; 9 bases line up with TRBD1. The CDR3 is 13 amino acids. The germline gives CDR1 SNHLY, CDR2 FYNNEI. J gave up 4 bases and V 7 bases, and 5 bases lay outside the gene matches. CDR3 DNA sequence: TGTGCCAGCATCCGGGACAGGGTATACGAGCAGTACTTC. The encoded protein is CASIRDRVYEQYF. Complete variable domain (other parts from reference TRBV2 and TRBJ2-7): EPEVTQTPSHQVTQMGQEVILRCVPISNHLYFYWYRQILGQKVEFLVSFYNNEISEKSEIFDDQFSVERPDGSNFTLKIRSTKLEDSAMYFCASIRDRVYEQYFGPGTRLTVT.

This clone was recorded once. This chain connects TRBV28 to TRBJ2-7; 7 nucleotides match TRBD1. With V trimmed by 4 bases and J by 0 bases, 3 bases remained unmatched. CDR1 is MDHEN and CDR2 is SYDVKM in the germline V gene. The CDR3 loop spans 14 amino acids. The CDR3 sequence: CASSSGQLSYEQYF. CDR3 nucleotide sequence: TGTGCCAGCAGTTCGGGACAGCTCTCCTACGAGCAGTACTTC.

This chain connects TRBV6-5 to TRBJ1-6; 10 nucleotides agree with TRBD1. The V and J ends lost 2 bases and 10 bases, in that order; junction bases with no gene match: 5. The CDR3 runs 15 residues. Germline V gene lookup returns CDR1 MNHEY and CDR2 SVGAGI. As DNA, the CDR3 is TGTGCCAGCAGTTACCTGACAGGGGGCTTATCACCCCTCCACTTT. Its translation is CASSYLTGGLSPLHF.

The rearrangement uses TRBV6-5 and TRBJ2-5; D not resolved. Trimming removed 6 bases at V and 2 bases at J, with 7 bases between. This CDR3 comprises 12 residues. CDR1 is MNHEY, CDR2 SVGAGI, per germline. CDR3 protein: CASSSLQETQYF. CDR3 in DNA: TGTGCCAGCAGCTCGTTACAAGAGACCCAGTACTTC.

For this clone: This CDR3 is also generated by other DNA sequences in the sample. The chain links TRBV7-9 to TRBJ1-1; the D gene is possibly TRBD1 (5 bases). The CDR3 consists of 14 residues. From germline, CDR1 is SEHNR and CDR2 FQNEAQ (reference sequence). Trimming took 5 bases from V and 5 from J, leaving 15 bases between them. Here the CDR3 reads CASSLGQGRTEAFF. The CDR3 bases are TGTGCCAGCAGCCTCGGGCAGGGAAGGACTGAAGCTTTCTTT.